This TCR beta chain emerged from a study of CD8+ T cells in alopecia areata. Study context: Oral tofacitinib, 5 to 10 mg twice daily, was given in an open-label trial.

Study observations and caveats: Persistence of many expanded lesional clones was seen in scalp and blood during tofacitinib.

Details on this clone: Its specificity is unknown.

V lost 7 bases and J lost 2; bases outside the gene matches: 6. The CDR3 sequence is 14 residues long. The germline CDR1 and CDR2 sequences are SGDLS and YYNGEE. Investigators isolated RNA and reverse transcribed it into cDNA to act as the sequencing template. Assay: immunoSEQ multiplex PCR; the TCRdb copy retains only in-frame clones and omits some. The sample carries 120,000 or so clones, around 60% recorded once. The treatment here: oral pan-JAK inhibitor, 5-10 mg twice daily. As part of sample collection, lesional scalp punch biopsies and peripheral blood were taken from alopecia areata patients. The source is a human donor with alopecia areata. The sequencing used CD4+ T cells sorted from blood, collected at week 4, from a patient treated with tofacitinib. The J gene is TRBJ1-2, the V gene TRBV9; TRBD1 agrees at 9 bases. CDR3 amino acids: CASRRQGENYGYTF. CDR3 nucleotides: TGTGCCAGCCGAAGACAGGGGGAGAACTATGGCTACACCTTC.